The 6 T cell receptor beta chains presented below share a single source sample, sequenced in a study of cytomegalovirus exposure and HLA in healthy donors. Method: immunoSEQ multiplex PCR; TCRdb's copy keeps in-frame clones and lacks some. The sample consists of 90,000 to 100,000 clones, about 90% of them appearing once. Sequenced input: PBMCs. Source of these receptors: a man between 18 and 29 years old in good health and CMV-seropositive.

This clone was seen just once. V usage is TRBV4-1 and J usage is TRBJ1-1; the D gene is possibly TRBD1 (6 bases). The CDR3 sequence is 16 residues long. V was pared by 7 bases and J by 0 bases, with 18 bases between. The V gene's germline CDR1 is MGHRA and CDR2 YSYEKL. CDR3 amino acids: CASKDAGDRMNTEAFF. In DNA form, the CDR3 reads TGCGCCAGCAAGGACGCAGGGGACCGGATGAACACTGAAGCTTTCTTT.

The chain carries TRBV4-3 and TRBJ1-5, with D unclear. This CDR3 comprises 15 residues. The germline V and J ends were trimmed by 0 bases and 6 bases, with 12 bases remaining between them. Germline loops: CDR1 LGHNA, CDR2 YSLEER. Here the CDR3 reads CASSQDATVGQPQHF. As DNA, the CDR3 is TGCGCCAGCAGCCAAGATGCCACAGTCGGTCAGCCCCAGCATTTT.

The V and J genes are TRBV7-2 and TRBJ1-1, with D hard to call. The V and J ends lost 1 base and 0 bases respectively, with 12 bases between them. This CDR3 is 16 amino acids long. Per germline, CDR1 SGHTA and CDR2 FQGNSA. The CDR3 DNA reads as TGTGCCAGCAGCTTAGACGGGGTAATCGTGAACACTGAAGCTTTCTTT. Protein sequence: CASSLDGVIVNTEAFF.

This clone came up once. The chain couples TRBV10-3 to TRBJ1-5, with D possibly being TRBD1 (6 bases). The CDR3 totals 15 residues. The germline V and J ends were trimmed by 2 bases and 4 bases, with 12 bases remaining between them. Germline V gives CDR1 ENHRY, CDR2 SYGVKD. Written as DNA, the CDR3 is TGTGCCATCAGTGAGGGAGACAGGTGGAATCAGCCCCAGCATTTT. Residues: CAISEGDRWNQPQHF.

V usage is TRBV6-6 and J usage is TRBJ1-1; tentatively, D is TRBD1 (5 bases). Germline CDR1 reads MNHNY; CDR2 reads SVGAGI (reference sequence). V gave up 6 bases and J gave up 4 bases, with 12 bases separating them. CDR3 length: 13 residues. The CDR3 nucleotides read TGTGCCAGCAGCTCGACAGAGAGCACTGAAGCTTTCTTT. It is translated as CASSSTESTEAFF.

This clone was seen once. The chain uses TRBV4-1 and TRBJ1-4; 9 positions match TRBD1. CDR1 is MGHRA and CDR2 is YSYEKL in the germline V gene. The CDR3 covers 15 residues. After removal of 3 bases from V and 8 bases from J, the junction contained 7 bases not matched to a gene. Written as DNA, the CDR3 is TGCGCCAGCAGCCATCCGGGACAGGGAGGAGAAAAACTGTTTTTT. This codes for CASSHPGQGGEKLFF.